The 25 T cell receptor beta chains reported below all come from one sample, sequenced in a study of response to subunit inactivated influenza vaccine. TCRdb reprocessed the RT-PCR reads with MiXCR, giving one entry per CDR3 protein. The sample lists 550,000 to 600,000 distinct CDR3 sequences, roughly 10% occurring once. The specimen comprised PBMCs from blood, sampled on the day of vaccination. All receptors come from a man aged 50-59 years who received an inactivated influenza vaccine.

This clonotype was seen a few times. The rearrangement links TRBV5-6 to TRBJ1-2, with 8 nucleotides matching TRBD1. V was pared by 4 bases and J by 7 bases, with 6 bases of the junction left unmatched. The CDR3 covers 13 residues. Per the germline V gene, CDR1 is SGHDT and CDR2 is YYEEEE. The CDR3 sequence is CASSRQGPFGYTF. For the CDR3, the DNA is TGTGCCAGCAGCCGACAGGGGCCTTTTGGCTACACCTTC.

The chain employs TRBV9 and TRBJ2-5; the D call may be TRBD1 or TRBD2 (5 bases each). CDR1 and CDR2 (germline): SGDLS, YYNGEE. The CDR3 loop spans 14 amino acids. Trimming shortened V by 0 bases and J by 4 bases, and 10 bases separated the two germline ends. CDR3 bases: TGTGCCAGCAGCGTAGCACCAGGGACAGAGACCCAGTACTTC. Translated, it gives CASSVAPGTETQYF.

The DNA of the CDR3 is TGCAGTGCTTTCCTTGTCGAGGAGACTGAAGCTTTCTTT. It encodes CSAFLVEETEAFF. The genes are TRBV20-1 and TRBJ1-1; no reliable D call. Germline V gene sequence: CDR1 DFQATT, CDR2 SNEGSKA (reference sequence). The CDR3 runs 13 residues. The germline V and J ends were trimmed by 5 bases and 5 bases, with 15 bases remaining between them.

The rearrangement links TRBV7-9 to TRBJ2-2; tentative D call: TRBD1 (5 bases). Germline CDR1 reads SEHNR; CDR2 reads FQNEAQ (reference sequence). Trimming took off 7 bases at V and 1 base at J, with 10 bases between the two ends. This CDR3 comprises 14 residues. CDR3: CASIVDKNTGELFF. The CDR3 region has the DNA TGTGCCAGCATCGTGGACAAGAACACCGGGGAGCTGTTTTTT.

This clonotype was counted a few times. The chain employs TRBV20-1 and TRBJ1-6; TRBD1 matches 11 bases. This CDR3 is built from 14 residues. Germline-derived CDR1 and CDR2 are DFQATT and SNEGSKA (reference sequence). V shed 5 bases, J shed 7 bases, and the junction held 4 bases outside the gene matches. CDR3 sequence reads: CSAYRDRGNSPLHF. In nucleotides, the CDR3 is TGCAGTGCTTACCGGGACAGGGGGAATTCACCCCTCCACTTT.

This clonotype has more than one count but fewer than ten. CDR3 in DNA: TGTGCCAGCAGCCCTATGGGGGCTAGCGCCAATGAGCAGTTCTTC. Its translation: CASSPMGASANEQFF. This chain uses TRBV7-2 with TRBJ2-1, with D possibly called TRBD1 or TRBD2 (6 bases each). Trimming took off 5 bases at V and 6 bases at J, with 17 bases between the two ends. The CDR3 has 15 residues. The germline gives CDR1 SGHTA, CDR2 FQGNSA.

This chain links TRBV24-1 with TRBJ1-2; 8 positions agree with TRBD1. CDR3 length equals 14 residues. With 4 bases clipped from V and 8 bases from J, the junction kept 8 bases outside the gene matches. CDR1 and CDR2 (germline): KGHDR, SFDVKD. The CDR3: CATSDTTGGVGYTF. The CDR3 bases are TGTGCCACCAGTGACACAACAGGGGGTGTCGGCTACACCTTC.

This clonotype was detected only a few times. The genes are TRBV5-1 and TRBJ1-4; 10 bases fit TRBD1. Losses at the gene ends were 4 bases for V and 7 bases for J; bases not matched to a gene: 7. Per the germline V gene, CDR1 is SGHRS and CDR2 is YFSETQ. This CDR3 spans 15 amino acids. The CDR3, as DNA: TGCGCCAGCAGCCCCTGGGACAGGGGTAGTGAAAAACTGTTTTTT. The encoded protein is CASSPWDRGSEKLFF.

This clonotype has only a few counts. This rearrangement joins TRBV28 to TRBJ2-2, with D perhaps matching TRBD1 or TRBD2 (5 bases each). The V and J ends lost 6 bases and 6 bases respectively, with 17 bases between them. The CDR3 has 15 residues. Germline lookup yields CDR1 MDHEN and CDR2 SYDVKM. CDR3 DNA: TGTGCCAGCAGGACCGGGACCTATAGGTCCGGGGAGCTGTTTTTT. It codes for CASRTGTYRSGELFF.

V is TRBV6-2 or TRBV6-3 and J is TRBJ2-5; tentative D call: TRBD1 (7 bases). V lost 2 bases and J 5 bases, leaving 24 bases between the germline ends. This CDR3 spans 18 amino acids. The germline CDR1 and CDR2 sequences are MNHEY and SVGEGT. The CDR3 spells CASSYGRGRTVVGETQYF. CDR3 DNA: TGTGCCAGCAGTTACGGCAGGGGGAGGACCGTTGTAGGGGAGACCCAGTACTTC.

This clonotype was recorded a few times. The genes are TRBV12-3 or TRBV12-4 and TRBJ2-1; 12 positions agree with TRBD2. The V gene end was trimmed by 6 bases and the J gene end by 9 bases; junction bases not matched to a gene: 9. CDR3 length: 15 residues. The CDR3 DNA is TGTGCCAGCAGCCCCGGGCTAGCGGGAGGGGGTGAGCAGTTCTTC. Protein: CASSPGLAGGGEQFF.

This clonotype was counted a few times. The CDR3 region has the DNA TGTGCCAGCAGCCCAACTAGCGGGGGCCTAGCCAAAAACATTCAGTACTTC. Translation gives CASSPTSGGLAKNIQYF. This chain uses TRBV3-1 with TRBJ2-4; 11 bases map to TRBD2. The CDR3 runs 17 residues. The trim removed 4 bases at V and 0 bases at J, leaving 5 bases unmatched. Germline V lookup: CDR1 LGHDT, CDR2 YNNKEL (reference sequence).

This clonotype was seen only a few times. The gene calls are TRBV6-1 and TRBJ1-3, with D perhaps matching TRBD1 (5 bases). V was trimmed by 6 bases and J by 1 base, leaving 13 bases between them. CDR3 length: 15 amino acids. The V gene's germline CDR1 is MNHNS and CDR2 SASEGT. The CDR3 loop is CASRSGSGSGNTIYF. The CDR3 DNA sequence: TGTGCCAGCAGATCAGGGTCTGGGTCTGGAAACACCATATATTTT.

This clonotype was detected a few times. The chain links TRBV20-1 to TRBJ1-2; tentative D call: TRBD1 (6 bases). V was cut by 3 bases and J by 4 bases, with 18 bases left in between. The length of the CDR3 is 15 residues. The germline CDR1 and CDR2 sequences are DFQATT and SNEGSKA (reference sequence). The DNA of the CDR3 is TGCAGTGCTAGTGGGGGGGCCCGCCGAGGCTATGGCTACACCTTC. Its translation: CSASGGARRGYGYTF.

The rearrangement joins TRBV20-1 to TRBJ2-1; no clear D gene. V shed 5 bases and J shed 4 bases, with 15 bases lying between them. The germline V gene has CDR1 DFQATT and CDR2 SNEGSKA (reference sequence). The CDR3 loop spans 14 amino acids. The CDR3 coding sequence is TGCAGTGCTCGGCCTTTGAGCCGGTACAATGAGCAGTTCTTC. Translating gives CSARPLSRYNEQFF.

Only a few counts were recorded for this clonotype. The gene calls are TRBV7-9 and TRBJ2-7; D uncertain. Trimming took off 4 bases at V and 3 bases at J, with 7 bases between the two ends. The CDR3 consists of 12 residues. Germline loops: CDR1 SEHNR, CDR2 FQNEAQ (reference sequence). Written as DNA, the CDR3 is TGTGCCAGCAGCTCTCAGGTCTACGAGCAGTACTTC. Translating it yields CASSSQVYEQYF.

DNA for the CDR3: TGTGCCACCAGACCGGGACTAGCGGGAGTGGAGACCCAGTACTTC. This gives the protein CATRPGLAGVETQYF. This rearrangement joins TRBV10-3 to TRBJ2-5; the match to TRBD2 covers 14 bases. The J segment lost 5 bases and the V segment lost 10 bases, leaving 9 bases of the junction unmatched. Germline values: CDR1 ENHRY, CDR2 SYGVKD. This CDR3 contains 15 residues.

The V call is TRBV9, the J call TRBJ2-5; D gene ambiguous. This CDR3 contains 15 residues. V was pared by 0 bases and J by 5 bases, with 14 bases between. Germline-derived CDR1 and CDR2 are SGDLS and YYNGEE. Here the CDR3 reads CASSVDQKAVETQYF. CDR3 in DNA: TGTGCCAGCAGCGTAGATCAGAAGGCGGTGGAGACCCAGTACTTC.

The chain couples TRBV18 to TRBJ1-1, with D perhaps TRBD1 (6 bases). Germline V CDR1 and CDR2: KGHSH, LQKENI. CDR3 length: 16 amino acids. Trimming took off 1 base at V and 0 bases at J, with 12 bases between the two ends. The CDR3 sequence: CASSPRRTGLNTEAFF. CDR3 DNA: TGTGCCAGCTCACCACGCAGAACAGGGTTGAACACTGAAGCTTTCTTT.

This clonotype was seen more than once but under ten times. This sequence joins TRBV6-5 and TRBJ2-3, with 8 bases matching TRBD2. The CDR3 is 16 residues long. Germline loops: CDR1 MNHEY, CDR2 SVGAGI. J lost 4 bases, V lost 4 bases, and 10 bases had no gene match. The CDR3 loop is CASSLASGTRSDTQYF. The CDR3 nucleotides are TGTGCCAGCAGTTTAGCCTCCGGGACTAGATCAGATACGCAGTATTTT.

A few counts support this clonotype. The chain couples TRBV21-1 to TRBJ1-2; the table's TRBD1 call for D was not verified on the DNA. TRBV21-1 is termed a pseudogene. The CDR3 is 15 amino acids. The chain's CDR3 is CASSKIGETGRGYTF. CDR3 coding DNA: TGTGCCAGCAGCAAAATCGGGGAAACAGGGCGAGGCTACACCTTC.

This clonotype showed up just a few times. The chain combines TRBV5-1 with TRBJ2-1, with D perhaps TRBD2 (5 bases). The CDR3 extends over 14 amino acids. Trimming stripped 4 bases from V and 0 bases from J, with 8 bases between. Germline V gene lookup returns CDR1 SGHRS and CDR2 YFSETQ. The CDR3 sequence is CASSPTSSYNEQFF. DNA of the CDR3: TGCGCCAGCAGCCCAACTAGCTCCTACAATGAGCAGTTCTTC.

This clonotype was found many times. This sequence joins TRBV5-5 and TRBJ1-2; 7 bases fit TRBD1. In germline, CDR1 is SGHKS, CDR2 YYEKEE (reference sequence). The V and J ends lost 4 bases and 5 bases, in that order; junction bases with no gene match: 5. The CDR3 spans 13 residues. In DNA form, the CDR3 reads TGTGCCAGCAGCGATCGGACAGGTTATGGCTACACCTTC. Encoded protein: CASSDRTGYGYTF. Full variable domain (remainder filled in from reference TRBV5-5 and TRBJ1-2): DAGVTQSPTHLIKTRGQQVTLRCSPISGHKSVSWYQQVLGQGPQFIFQYYEKEERGRGNFPDRFSARQFPNYSSELNVNALLLGDSALYLCASSDRTGYGYTFGSGTRLTVV.

This rearrangement joins TRBV7-9 to TRBJ2-7, with D perhaps being TRBD1 or TRBD2 (5 bases each). This CDR3 contains 16 residues. CDR1 SEHNR and CDR2 FQNEAQ come from the germline V gene (reference sequence). The V and J ends lost 5 bases and 0 bases respectively, with 17 bases between them. Here the CDR3 reads CASSLPVGTASYEQYF. The CDR3 DNA reads as TGTGCCAGCAGCCTACCGGTAGGGACGGCCTCCTACGAGCAGTACTTC. Based on the CDR3 plus reference TRBV7-9 and TRBJ2-7, the full variable domain is DTGVSQNPRHKITKRGQNVTFRCDPISEHNRLYWYRQTLGQGPEFLTYFQNEAQLEKSRLLSDRFSAERPKGSFSTLEIQRTEQGDSAMYLCASSLPVGTASYEQYFGPGTRLTVT.

This clonotype has more than one count but fewer than ten. This CDR3 reads CASSSISTSGGAEQYF. The CDR3 DNA follows: TGTGCCAGCAGCTCAATATCTACTAGCGGGGGGGCGGAGCAGTACTTC. V is TRBV7-8 and J is TRBJ2-7; 13 bases agree with TRBD2. This CDR3 region has 16 residues. Germline V gene sequence: CDR1 SGHVS, CDR2 FQNEAQ. With V trimmed by 4 bases and J by 7 bases, 10 bases remained unmatched.